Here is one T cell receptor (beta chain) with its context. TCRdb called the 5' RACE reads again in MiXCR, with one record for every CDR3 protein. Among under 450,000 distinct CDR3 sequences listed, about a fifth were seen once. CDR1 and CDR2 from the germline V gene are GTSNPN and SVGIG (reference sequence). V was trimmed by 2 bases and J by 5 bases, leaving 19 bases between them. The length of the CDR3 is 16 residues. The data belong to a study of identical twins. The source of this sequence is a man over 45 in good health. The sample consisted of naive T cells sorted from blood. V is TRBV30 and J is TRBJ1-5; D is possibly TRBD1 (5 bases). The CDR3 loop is CAWSSYFDRNDQPQHF. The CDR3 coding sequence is TGTGCCTGGAGTTCCTACTTCGACAGAAATGATCAGCCCCAGCATTTT.